One and the same sample provided the 25 T cell receptor beta chains below, sequenced in a study of T-cell memory formation after mild COVID-19. TCRdb fed the 5' RACE reads into MiXCR, producing one record per CDR3 protein. The sample lists about 470,000 distinct CDR3 sequences, approximately 25% seen once, with around 12% in the top ten. Source material: PBMCs or a T cell subset sorted from them (not recorded which). Receptor source: an adult woman who had mild COVID-19 (a few samples of this study predate the infection). Cell type and time point are not known.

This clonotype has more than one count but fewer than ten. The chain joins TRBV4-1 to TRBJ2-1, with D unclear. Germline values: CDR1 MGHRA, CDR2 YSYEKL. This CDR3 region has 21 residues. V lost 3 bases and J lost 0, with 27 bases in between. The CDR3 reads CASSHPIGQATRWSSYNEQFF. Written as DNA, the CDR3 is TGCGCCAGCAGCCACCCCATAGGGCAGGCCACCCGGTGGAGCTCCTACAATGAGCAGTTCTTC.

This clonotype was detected only a few times. The chain has TRBV6-5 and TRBJ2-1, with a tentative D call TRBD2 (5 bases). This CDR3 has 14 amino acids. The V end was cut by 8 bases, the J end by 8 bases, with 19 bases between. The germline V gene has CDR1 MNHEY and CDR2 SVGAGI. The CDR3 DNA reads as TGTGCCAGCTGCAGGACGGGATTTCTCGATGAGCAGTTCTTC. This gives the protein CASCRTGFLDEQFF.

This clonotype was recorded a few times. The chain has TRBV7-2 and TRBJ2-7; 13 positions agree with TRBD2. Germline V gene data show CDR1 as SGHTA and CDR2 as FQGNSA. CDR3 length: 15 amino acids. The ends lost 7 bases at V and 4 bases at J; junction bases unmatched: 7. This CDR3 reads CASISGLAGVYEQYF. The CDR3 DNA reads as TGTGCCAGCATTAGCGGACTAGCGGGAGTATACGAGCAGTACTTC.

V gene TRBV27 combines with J gene TRBJ1-2; TRBD1 aligns across 10 bases. Germline V CDR1 and CDR2: MNHEY, SMNVEV (reference sequence). The trim removed 4 bases at V and 3 bases at J, leaving 5 bases unmatched. This CDR3 has 15 amino acids. As DNA, the CDR3 is TGTGCCAGCAGTTCTCGACAGGGGGCCTACTATGGCTACACCTTC. Its protein is CASSSRQGAYYGYTF.

This chain connects TRBV27 to TRBJ1-4; D not certain. The germline CDR1 and CDR2 sequences are MNHEY and SMNVEV (reference sequence). The CDR3 totals 14 residues. Trimming removed 5 bases from V and 0 bases from J, with 7 bases in between. The DNA for the CDR3 is TGTGCCAGCAGTCTATATACAACTAATGAAAAACTGTTTTTT. It encodes CASSLYTTNEKLFF.

The chain uses TRBV9 and TRBJ2-1, with D tentatively TRBD2 (5 bases). Looked up from germline, CDR1 is SGDLS and CDR2 is YYNGEE. The CDR3 extends over 13 amino acids. With 5 bases removed from V and 8 bases from J, the gap between germline ends came to 14 bases. CDR3 sequence reads: CASRDSPRDEQFF. CDR3 nucleotides: TGTGCCAGCAGGGACTCTCCTAGGGATGAGCAGTTCTTC.

V and J are TRBV6-2 or TRBV6-3 and TRBJ1-2, with D perhaps TRBD1 (5 bases). The germline V gene has CDR1 MNHEY and CDR2 SVGEGT. CDR3 length equals 14 residues. V was clipped by 7 bases and J by 4 bases, with 16 bases between them. The CDR3 coding sequence is TGTGCCAGCACCCGCTCTGGCCAGGGCTATGGCTACACCTTC. Its translation is CASTRSGQGYGYTF.

The gene calls are TRBV12-3 or TRBV12-4 and TRBJ2-4; possible D gene TRBD1, 6 bases. Trimming stripped 3 bases from V and 7 bases from J, with 10 bases between. The CDR3 covers 13 residues. DNA of the CDR3: TGTGCCAGCAGTTTGTCAGGGGAGAACATTCAGTACTTC. Protein: CASSLSGENIQYF.

CDR3 DNA: TGTGCCAGCAGCCCCCTTCCAGGCGGGAGGACCTACGAGCAGTACTTC. Its protein is CASSPLPGGRTYEQYF. The chain links TRBV5-6 to TRBJ2-7, with 8 bases lining up with TRBD2. Germline V gene lookup returns CDR1 SGHDT and CDR2 YYEEEE. Unmatched junction bases numbered 11, after V lost 4 bases and J lost 2 bases. CDR3 length: 16 amino acids.

In this sample, this clonotype turned up once. The chain recombines TRBV9 with TRBJ2-7; TRBD1 matches 8 bases. With 0 bases clipped from V and 5 bases from J, the junction kept 13 bases outside the gene matches. The CDR3 runs 17 residues. Germline CDR1 and CDR2: SGDLS and YYNGEE. CDR3 region: CASSVGPATGAADEQYF. Written as DNA, the CDR3 is TGTGCCAGCAGCGTAGGCCCCGCGACAGGGGCAGCTGACGAGCAGTACTTC.

J is TRBJ2-1 and V is TRBV5-1; the D gene could be TRBD1 or TRBD2 (6 bases each). Germline V gene lookup returns CDR1 SGHRS and CDR2 YFSETQ. This CDR3 is built from 11 residues. Trimming shortened V by 7 bases and J by 13 bases, and 15 bases separated the two germline ends. The CDR3 coding sequence is TGCGCCAGCGGGGGGCAACTAGCTCAGTTCTTC. Translated: CASGGQLAQFF.

This clonotype came up a few times. The chain couples TRBV19 to TRBJ1-2; maybe TRBD1 (5 bases). Germline CDR1 and CDR2: LNHDA and SQIVND (reference sequence). Trimming cost V 9 bases and J 8 bases, with 25 bases left between them. The CDR3 extends over 15 amino acids. The CDR3 reads CASLLPGPGGSGYTF. The CDR3 DNA is TGTGCCAGCCTCCTTCCAGGGCCCGGCGGCTCGGGCTACACCTTC.

The gene calls are TRBV20-1 and TRBJ2-7, with TRBD2 as a possible D gene (5 bases). CDR1 DFQATT and CDR2 SNEGSKA come from the germline V gene (reference sequence). V lost 5 bases, J lost 2 bases, and 10 bases lay in between. This CDR3 is built from 12 residues. The CDR3: CSAGSVAYEQYF. CDR3 coding DNA: TGCAGTGCTGGTAGCGTAGCCTACGAGCAGTACTTC.

The chain uses TRBV12-3 or TRBV12-4 and TRBJ1-4; no firm D call. The CDR3 runs 13 residues. V lost 5 bases, J lost 14 bases, and 18 bases lay in between. CDR3 coding DNA: TGTGCCAGCAGTCTAGGTGGTTTCGAAGGGCTGTTTTTT. Its protein is CASSLGGFEGLFF.

V is TRBV18 and J is TRBJ2-6; D may correspond to TRBD1 or TRBD2 (5 bases each). The CDR3 has 20 amino acids. Trimming cost V 3 bases and J 0 bases, with 21 bases left between them. Per the germline V gene, CDR1 is KGHSH and CDR2 is LQKENI. This chain's CDR3 is CASSPAPPSPGTSGANVLTF. The CDR3 region has the DNA TGTGCCAGCTCACCCGCCCCTCCTAGCCCCGGGACCTCTGGGGCCAACGTCCTGACTTTC.

This clonotype was seen more than once but under ten times. The chain couples TRBV24-1 to TRBJ2-1; a possible D gene is TRBD2 (6 bases). The CDR3 is 17 amino acids. Germline CDR1 is KGHDR and CDR2 is SFDVKD. V dropped 4 bases and J dropped 1 base, with 16 bases sitting between them. Here the CDR3 DNA reads TGTGCCACCAGTGACCCTACGGGGGAGCGGTCCTACAATGAGCAGTTCTTC. It specifies CATSDPTGERSYNEQFF.

The V call is TRBV12-3 or TRBV12-4, the J call TRBJ2-5, with TRBD2 matching over 8 bases. Unmatched junction bases numbered 3, after V lost 6 bases and J lost 3 bases. The length of the CDR3 is 13 residues. CDR3 amino acids: CASRRAGEETQYF. The CDR3 DNA sequence: TGTGCCAGCAGACGAGCGGGAGAAGAGACCCAGTACTTC.

This clonotype was recorded a few times. V gene TRBV7-3 combines with J gene TRBJ2-3; D is uncertain. This CDR3 comprises 12 residues. V lost 11 bases and J lost 14, with 23 bases in between. Looked up from germline, CDR1 is SGHTA and CDR2 is FQGTGA. The CDR3 coding sequence is TGTGCCGGATTATCCTTCGGCCCCCAATGGTATTTT. Residues: CAGLSFGPQWYF.

The sample holds many counts of this clonotype. The V gene is TRBV27, the J gene TRBJ2-3; the D gene is possibly TRBD1 (5 bases). CDR1 is MNHEY and CDR2 is SMNVEV in the germline V gene (reference sequence). The CDR3 extends over 14 amino acids. V lost 4 bases to trimming and J lost 4 bases, with 12 bases between them. CDR3 residues: CASSSNGQPDTQYF. The CDR3 bases are TGTGCCAGCAGTTCCAACGGACAACCAGATACGCAGTATTTT.

The rearrangement links TRBV4-3 to TRBJ2-2; D is tentatively TRBD1 or TRBD2 (5 bases each). The germline V gene has CDR1 LGHNA and CDR2 YSLEER. Trimming cost V 9 bases and J 8 bases, with 19 bases left between them. The CDR3 is 14 residues long. The CDR3 DNA reads as TGCGCCAGTTCGGGGCTCCTCGAGGGTGGGGAGCTGTTTTTT. Its protein is CASSGLLEGGELFF.

The chain is built from TRBV20-1 and TRBJ2-5; 14 nucleotides align to TRBD2. Germline CDR1 reads DFQATT; CDR2 reads SNEGSKA (reference sequence). This CDR3 comprises 14 residues. The CDR3 DNA is TGCAGCGCCAGGGGACTAGCGGGAGTTGAGACCCAGTACTTC. Protein: CSARGLAGVETQYF.

The rearrangement links TRBV7-8 to TRBJ2-5; 11 bases are a match to TRBD1. Germline CDR1 and CDR2: SGHVS and FQNEAQ. The CDR3 is made up of 14 amino acids. V trimming: 10 bases; J trimming: 5 bases; junction bases outside the gene matches: 9. The CDR3 reads CAIRTGGNEETQYF. CDR3 nucleotide sequence: TGTGCCATCAGGACAGGGGGCAACGAGGAGACCCAGTACTTC.

This chain connects TRBV20-1 to TRBJ2-3, with D possibly being TRBD1 or TRBD2 (5 bases each). This CDR3 is 14 amino acids long. V was pared by 0 bases and J by 6 bases, with 13 bases between. Germline V gene data show CDR1 as DFQATT and CDR2 as SNEGSKA (reference sequence). The CDR3 DNA is TGCAGTGCTAGAGACCTACGAGGGGCGGATACGCAGTATTTT. This sequence encodes CSARDLRGADTQYF.

This clonotype was found a few times. The rearrangement uses TRBV5-8 and TRBJ2-5; TRBD1 matches at 9 bases. V trimming: 3 bases; J trimming: 4 bases; junction bases outside the gene matches: 7. CDR1 and CDR2 (germline): SGHTS, YDEGEE. The length of the CDR3 is 15 residues. The CDR3 loop reads CASSYGTGRGETQYF. The DNA for the CDR3 is TGTGCCAGCAGCTACGGGACAGGGAGAGGAGAGACCCAGTACTTC.

This clonotype was seen more than once but under ten times. This rearrangement joins TRBV2 to TRBJ2-7; no firm D call. Germline V gene data show CDR1 as SNHLY and CDR2 as FYNNEI. The CDR3 totals 13 residues. Trimming left V 7 bases short and J 2 bases short, with 12 bases between. Written as DNA, the CDR3 is TGTGCCAGCATTCAAGACATGACCTACGAGCAGTACTTC. Translation: CASIQDMTYEQYF.